This T cell receptor (beta chain) was sequenced during a study of CD8+CD57+ T cells in acquired aplastic anemia. The wider study: Sorted CD4+ and CD8+ cell DNA averaged around 3.5 ug.

There are a few counts of this clonotype. In patients chosen for sequencing, flow cytometry had shown CD8+CD57+ cell expansion. CDR3 length: 15 residues. V lost 2 bases to trimming and J lost 2 bases, with 13 bases between them. Genomic DNA was employed as the template in profiling TCR beta VDJ and CDR3. TCRdb reprocessed the reads with MiXCR, giving one entry per CDR3 protein. Of over 150,000 distinct CDR3 sequences in the sample, about two thirds were seen once. This chain joins TRBV12-3 or TRBV12-4 and TRBJ2-7; possibly TRBD1 or TRBD2 for D (5 bases each). This sequence originates from a human donor with aplastic anemia. Sequencing was carried out using sorted CD4+, CD8+, or CD8+CD57+ T cells (not recorded which) from PBMCs. DNA for the CDR3: TGTGCCAGCAGTTTATGGGGCAGCGGAACCTACGAGCAGTACTTC. Protein product: CASSLWGSGTYEQYF.